A single sample gave rise to the 8 T cell receptor beta chains below, sequenced in a study of shared clonotypes between healthy human individuals. Using immunoSEQ multiplex PCR, the repertoire was profiled, and TCRdb retains in-frame clones only, with some absent. The table includes about 980,000 clones, less than 85% detected once. The sequencing sample was made of memory CD4+ T cells sorted from blood. The subset was: CD45RA-negative fraction. All receptors come from a man aged 18 to 35 in good health.

This clone was detected only once. The chain recombines TRBV18 with TRBJ2-7, with D possibly being TRBD1 (6 bases). V dropped 1 base and J dropped 6 bases, with 10 bases sitting between them. Germline lookup yields CDR1 KGHSH and CDR2 LQKENI. This CDR3 comprises 13 residues. The CDR3 nucleotides read TGTGCCAGCTCACCACTACTACAGGGCGAGCAGTACTTC. It yields the protein CASSPLLQGEQYF. Variable domain in full (rest from reference TRBV18 and TRBJ2-7): NAGVMQNPRHLVRRRGQEARLRCSPMKGHSHVYWYRQLPEEGLKFMVYLQKENIIDESGMPKERFSAEFPKEGPSILRIQQVVRGDSAAYFCASSPLLQGEQYFGPGTRLTVT.

The CDR3 DNA is TGTGCCAGCAGCTTAGGTCCAGCGGGGGCACACAATGAGCAGTTCTTC. Its protein is CASSLGPAGAHNEQFF. The chain uses TRBV7-9 and TRBJ2-1, with 8 bases identical to TRBD2. With V trimmed by 1 base and J by 5 bases, 7 bases remained unmatched. Per the germline V gene, CDR1 is SEHNR and CDR2 is FQNEAQ (reference sequence). The CDR3 extends over 16 amino acids. Drawing the rest from reference TRBV7-9 and TRBJ2-1, the complete variable domain is DTGVSQNPRHKITKRGQNVTFRCDPISEHNRLYWYRQTLGQGPEFLTYFQNEAQLEKSRLLSDRFSAERPKGSFSTLEIQRTEQGDSAMYLCASSLGPAGAHNEQFFGPGTRLTVL.

This clone was detected a few times. The chain joins TRBV15 to TRBJ2-5, with D perhaps being TRBD1 or TRBD2 (5 bases each). Germline V lookup: CDR1 LNHNV, CDR2 YYDKDF (reference sequence). V lost 1 base, J lost 5 bases, and 11 bases lay in between. The CDR3 spans 14 residues. The CDR3 coding sequence is TGTGCCACCAGCAGAGGGGGGAGCCGGGAGACCCAGTACTTC. The encoded protein is CATSRGGSRETQYF. The variable domain in full, completed from reference TRBV15 and TRBJ2-5, reads DAMVIQNPRYQVTQFGKPVTLSCSQTLNHNVMYWYQQKSSQAPKLLFHYYDKDFNNEADTPDNFQSRRPNTSFCFLDIRSPGLGDTAMYLCATSRGGSRETQYFGPGTRLLVL.

The chain employs TRBV29-1 and TRBJ2-3; 7 bases line up with TRBD2. With V trimmed by 5 bases and J by 3 bases, 8 bases remained unmatched. Germline V gene lookup returns CDR1 SQVTM and CDR2 ANQGSEA. The CDR3 covers 14 residues. This CDR3 is CSVTRTRWTDTQYF. Written as DNA, the CDR3 is TGCAGCGTTACCCGGACTAGATGGACAGATACGCAGTATTTT.

The chain is built from TRBV5-1 and TRBJ2-7; D might be TRBD1 (7 bases). The CDR3 contains 15 residues. V lost 7 bases and J lost 0, with 17 bases in between. Looked up from germline, CDR1 is SGHRS and CDR2 is YFSETQ. The chain's CDR3 is CASSPGGTVSYEQYF. CDR3 nucleotide sequence: TGCGCCAGCTCCCCAGGGGGGACAGTCTCCTACGAGCAGTACTTC.

This chain joins TRBV7-2 and TRBJ2-6; D perhaps matches TRBD1 (5 bases). This CDR3 has 15 residues. Trimming stripped 7 bases from V and 2 bases from J, with 12 bases between. CDR1 SGHTA and CDR2 FQGNSA come from the germline V gene. This CDR3 is CASIAQAAGANVLTF. In DNA form, the CDR3 reads TGTGCCAGCATTGCACAGGCGGCTGGGGCCAACGTCCTGACTTTC.

This clone occurred once. The V and J genes are TRBV15 and TRBJ1-6; 9 bases match TRBD1. Germline V lookup: CDR1 LNHNV, CDR2 YYDKDF (reference sequence). Trimming at V came to 1 base and at J to 2 bases, leaving 3 bases not matched to a gene. This CDR3 region has 17 residues. The DNA of the CDR3 is TGTGCCACCAGCAGAGTAAGGACAGGGGCCTATAATTCACCCCTCCACTTT. This gives the protein CATSRVRTGAYNSPLHF.

This chain connects TRBV6-5 to TRBJ1-6, with D maybe TRBD1 (6 bases). The CDR3 extends over 15 amino acids. With 10 bases removed from V and 10 bases from J, the gap between germline ends came to 23 bases. Germline CDR1 and CDR2: MNHEY and SVGAGI. Here the CDR3 reads CAISADSQGKSPLHF. DNA for the CDR3: TGTGCCATCTCGGCGGACAGCCAGGGTAAATCACCCCTCCACTTT.